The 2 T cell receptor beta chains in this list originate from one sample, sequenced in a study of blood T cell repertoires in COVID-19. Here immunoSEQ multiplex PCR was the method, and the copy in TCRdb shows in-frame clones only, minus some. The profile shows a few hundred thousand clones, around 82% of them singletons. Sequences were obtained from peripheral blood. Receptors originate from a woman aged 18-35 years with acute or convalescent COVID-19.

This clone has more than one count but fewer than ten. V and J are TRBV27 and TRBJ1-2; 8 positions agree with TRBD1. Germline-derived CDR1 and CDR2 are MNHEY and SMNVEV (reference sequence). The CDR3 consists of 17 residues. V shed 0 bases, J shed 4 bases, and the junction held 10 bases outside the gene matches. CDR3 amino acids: CASSLSRAAGGTYGYTF. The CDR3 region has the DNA TGTGCCAGCAGTTTATCCCGCGCGGCAGGGGGCACCTATGGCTACACCTTC.

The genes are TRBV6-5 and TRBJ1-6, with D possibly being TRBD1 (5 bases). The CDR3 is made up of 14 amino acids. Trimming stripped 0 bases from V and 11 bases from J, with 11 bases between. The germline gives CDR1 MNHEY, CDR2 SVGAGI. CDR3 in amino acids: CASSYSTGPPPLHF. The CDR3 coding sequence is TGTGCCAGCAGTTACTCCACAGGACCTCCACCCCTCCACTTT.